The 30 T cell receptor beta chains reported below all come from one sample, sequenced in a study of shared clonotypes between healthy human individuals. Libraries were prepared by immunoSEQ multiplex PCR; TCRdb keeps only in-frame clonotypes and omits some of them. The table includes 400,000 to 600,000 clones, about three quarters detected once. The sequenced sample was PBMCs. These receptors were collected from a woman in her thirties or forties in good health. Some clones in this sample may be carry-over from other donors' samples.

J is TRBJ2-7 and V is TRBV5-5, with no clear D. Germline assignment: CDR1 SGHKS and CDR2 YYEKEE (reference sequence). Trimming took off 2 bases at V and 0 bases at J, with 9 bases between the two ends. The CDR3 consists of 14 residues. The CDR3 sequence: CASSFSGDSYEQYF. The CDR3 DNA is TGTGCCAGCAGCTTTAGTGGGGACTCCTACGAGCAGTACTTC.

This clone appeared a single time. The rearrangement links TRBV7-2 to TRBJ1-3, with D tentatively TRBD1 (5 bases). The CDR3 extends over 15 amino acids. V dropped 6 bases and J dropped 0 bases, with 12 bases sitting between them. The V gene's germline CDR1 is SGHTA and CDR2 FQGNSA. CDR3: CASRGGSLSGNTIYF. CDR3 in DNA: TGTGCCAGCAGGGGGGGGTCCCTCTCTGGAAACACCATATATTTT.

This clone was seen a few times. The chain combines TRBV30 with TRBJ1-1; D is perhaps TRBD1 (5 bases). Germline lookup yields CDR1 GTSNPN and CDR2 SVGIG (reference sequence). This CDR3 comprises 14 residues. V was trimmed by 1 base and J by 4 bases, leaving 13 bases between them. CDR3 nucleotide sequence: TGTGCCTGGAGTGAAGGGGCAGACACCACTGAAGCTTTCTTT. Translated, it gives CAWSEGADTTEAFF. The entire variable domain, with the rest obtained from reference TRBV30 and TRBJ1-1, is as follows: SQTIHQWPATLVQPVGSPLSLECTVEGTSNPNLYWYRQAAGRGLQLLFYSVGIGQISSEVPQNLSASRPQDRQFILSSKKLLLSDSGFYLCAWSEGADTTEAFFGQGTRLTVV.

This chain links TRBV2 with TRBJ2-4; the D is unclear. Trimming removed 2 bases at V and 10 bases at J, with 15 bases between. The CDR3 runs to 14 residues. The germline gives CDR1 SNHLY, CDR2 FYNNEI. DNA for the CDR3: TGTGCCAGCAGTGAACAGGCTCCCCGAGGTATTCAGTACTTC. Translation: CASSEQAPRGIQYF.

This clone was counted once. The rearrangement uses TRBV27 and TRBJ2-5; 8 positions agree with TRBD2. CDR3 length: 18 residues. Per the germline V gene, CDR1 is MNHEY and CDR2 is SMNVEV (reference sequence). The junction had 14 bases not matched to a gene; V was cut back by 0 bases and J by 5 bases. CDR3: CASSLSPGLAGLGETQYF. The CDR3 nucleotides read TGTGCCAGCAGTTTATCCCCAGGACTAGCCGGGTTAGGGGAGACCCAGTACTTC.

This clone was counted a few times. This chain joins TRBV15 and TRBJ2-5, with 10 positions matching TRBD2. There are 15 residues in the CDR3. J gave up 5 bases and V 5 bases, and 8 bases lay outside the gene matches. Per germline, CDR1 LNHNV and CDR2 YYDKDF (reference sequence). In DNA form, the CDR3 reads TGTGCCACCAGCCCCAAGCGGGAGGGATGGGAGACCCAGTACTTC. Its protein product is CATSPKREGWETQYF.

For the CDR3, the DNA is TGTGCCAGTAGGGCTTATTATTCATCTGGGGCCAACGTCCTGACTTTC. This translates into CASRAYYSSGANVLTF. The chain combines TRBV19 with TRBJ2-6; no definite D call. V was pared by 6 bases and J by 1 base, with 13 bases between. Germline V CDR1 and CDR2: LNHDA, SQIVND (reference sequence). The CDR3 is 16 residues long.

The J gene is TRBJ1-5, the V gene TRBV6-1; unclear D gene. Germline-derived CDR1 and CDR2 are MNHNS and SASEGT. The germline V and J ends were trimmed by 6 bases and 0 bases, with 12 bases remaining between them. This CDR3 is built from 15 residues. CDR3 protein: CASSRDTYSNQPQHF. CDR3 DNA sequence: TGTGCCAGCAGCCGAGATACTTATAGCAATCAGCCCCAGCATTTT.

With respect to this clone: The identical CDR3 is also encoded by other nucleotide sequences in the sample. The rearrangement joins TRBV28 to TRBJ2-3; the match to TRBD2 covers 10 bases. Germline trimming cut 9 bases from V and 6 bases from J; bases unmatched to any gene: 6. CDR1 MDHEN and CDR2 SYDVKM come from the germline V gene. The CDR3 covers 13 residues. The CDR3 loop is CASSSGSTDTQYF. The CDR3 region has the DNA TGTGCCAGTTCTAGCGGGAGTACGGATACGCAGTATTTT.

The V and J genes are TRBV27 and TRBJ2-2; 14 nucleotides align to TRBD2. CDR1 MNHEY and CDR2 SMNVEV come from the germline V gene (reference sequence). J was trimmed by 9 bases and V by 2 bases; bases with no gene match: 5. The CDR3 runs 16 residues. CDR3 bases: TGTGCCAGCAGTTTACCCCGGACTAGCGGGAGGTGGGAGCTGTTTTTT. Translated, it gives CASSLPRTSGRWELFF.

Details on this clone: A read error may account for a junction end that differs from germline. The chain combines TRBV9 with TRBJ2-5; 9 bases align to TRBD2. Germline values: CDR1 SGDLS, CDR2 YYNGEE. CDR3 length: 17 amino acids. In DNA form, the CDR3 reads TGTGCCATCAGCGTAGACCCTAGCGGGACAACTTCCCCGACCCAGTACTTC. Its protein product is CAISVDPSGTTSPTQYF.

The chain carries TRBV4-1 and TRBJ2-1; the D gene is possibly TRBD2 (6 bases). Deletions cut 4 bases from V and 10 bases from J, with 20 bases between. The CDR3 length is 15 residues. Germline loops: CDR1 MGHRA, CDR2 YSYEKL. Here the CDR3 DNA reads TGCGCCAGCAGCCCTTACCGGGACTCCCGGGGGGAGCAGTTCTTC. Translation gives CASSPYRDSRGEQFF.

This clone was counted only a few times. At the DNA level, this CDR3 is encoded by other sequences in the same sample as well. The V and J genes are TRBV7-9 and TRBJ1-5; the D is unclear. The length of the CDR3 is 12 residues. With 3 bases removed from V and 3 bases from J, the gap between germline ends came to 3 bases. Looked up from germline, CDR1 is SEHNR and CDR2 is FQNEAQ (reference sequence). The chain's CDR3 is CASSLDNQPQHF. CDR3 sequence (DNA): TGTGCCAGCAGCTTGGACAATCAGCCCCAGCATTTT.

This clone was counted many times. The same CDR3 can be traced to other DNA sequences in this sample. V is TRBV11-2 and J is TRBJ1-5; maybe TRBD1 (5 bases). V dropped 5 bases and J dropped 9 bases, with 14 bases sitting between them. The germline V gene encodes CDR1 SGHAT and CDR2 FQNNGV. This CDR3 contains 13 residues. Here the CDR3 reads CASSLRRDAPQHF. In nucleotides, the CDR3 is TGTGCCAGCAGCCTCCGGAGGGACGCGCCCCAGCATTTT.

This chain links TRBV5-1 with TRBJ2-6, with D hard to call. Germline V gene lookup returns CDR1 SGHRS and CDR2 YFSETQ. The CDR3 runs 14 residues. Trimming pared 0 bases from V and 2 bases from J, leaving 3 bases between. The CDR3 spells CASSLDPGANVLTF. In DNA form, the CDR3 reads TGCGCCAGCAGCTTGGACCCTGGGGCCAACGTCCTGACTTTC. Variable domain in full (rest from reference TRBV5-1 and TRBJ2-6): KAGVTQTPRYLIKTRGQQVTLSCSPISGHRSVSWYQQTPGQGLQFLFEYFSETQRNKGNFPGRFSGRQFSNSRSEMNVSTLELGDSALYLCASSLDPGANVLTFGAGSRLTVL.

This clone was picked up a small number of times. The chain recombines TRBV28 with TRBJ2-1; 11 positions match TRBD2. Per the germline V gene, CDR1 is MDHEN and CDR2 is SYDVKM. Germline trimming cut 10 bases from V and 4 bases from J; bases unmatched to any gene: 3. The CDR3 extends over 13 amino acids. This chain's CDR3 is CATGLAEYNEQFF. In DNA, the CDR3 is TGTGCCACGGGACTAGCGGAGTACAATGAGCAGTTCTTC.

This clone was recorded a few times. The rearrangement joins TRBV15 to TRBJ2-6; 7 nucleotides line up with TRBD1. Germline CDR1 reads LNHNV; CDR2 reads YYDKDF (reference sequence). The CDR3 extends over 15 amino acids. The V gene end was trimmed by 4 bases and the J gene end by 1 base; junction bases not matched to a gene: 1. The CDR3 DNA reads as TGTGCCACCAGCACCAGGGGGTCTGGGGCCAACGTCCTGACTTTC. Translated: CATSTRGSGANVLTF. The full variable domain, its missing parts supplied by reference TRBV15 and TRBJ2-6, is DAMVIQNPRYQVTQFGKPVTLSCSQTLNHNVMYWYQQKSSQAPKLLFHYYDKDFNNEADTPDNFQSRRPNTSFCFLDIRSPGLGDTAMYLCATSTRGSGANVLTFGAGSRLTVL.

This rearrangement joins TRBV2 to TRBJ2-3; the D gene could be TRBD1 or TRBD2 (7 bases each). Trimming removed 7 bases from V and 1 base from J, with 15 bases in between. The CDR3 is made up of 15 amino acids. Germline V lookup: CDR1 SNHLY, CDR2 FYNNEI. CDR3 amino acids: CASIGRGHRTDTQYF. The CDR3, as DNA: TGTGCCAGCATTGGGAGGGGGCATCGCACAGATACGCAGTATTTT.

The genes are TRBV2 and TRBJ2-7; TRBD2 agrees at 9 bases. The ends lost 7 bases at V and 3 bases at J; junction bases unmatched: 4. The germline gives CDR1 SNHLY, CDR2 FYNNEI. The CDR3 contains 13 residues. The CDR3 sequence is CASKGLANYEQYF. The DNA for the CDR3 is TGTGCCAGCAAGGGACTAGCTAACTACGAGCAGTACTTC.

J is TRBJ2-1 and V is TRBV7-2; the match to TRBD2 covers 9 bases. V lost 4 bases to trimming and J lost 2 bases; unmatched junction nucleotides: 3. CDR3 size: 15 residues. The germline CDR1 and CDR2 sequences are SGHTA and FQGNSA. CDR3 bases: TGTGCCAGCAGCTCTAGCGGGAACGCCTACAATGAGCAGTTCTTC. Its protein product is CASSSSGNAYNEQFF.

This clone has just a few counts. The rearrangement uses TRBV27 and TRBJ1-5, with D maybe TRBD1 (6 bases). The length of the CDR3 is 15 residues. Germline CDR1 MNHEY, CDR2 SMNVEV (reference sequence). V gave up 8 bases and J gave up 0 bases, with 14 bases separating them. The CDR3 DNA is TGTGCCAGCGGCTACGGGACACTTAGCAATCAGCCCCAGCATTTT. Translation gives CASGYGTLSNQPQHF.

This clone was counted a single time. A far larger clone is one nucleotide away, so this likely arose from a read error. The genes are TRBV29-1 and TRBJ2-1; no clear D gene. CDR1 and CDR2 from the germline V gene are SQVTM and ANQGSEA. V gave up 6 bases and J gave up 10 bases, with 13 bases separating them. This CDR3 has 11 amino acids. The CDR3 nucleotides are TGCAGCGTGCCTAGGTCCGGGGAGCAGTTCTTC. This gives the protein CSVPRSGEQFF.

This clone was recorded many times. The chain employs TRBV15 and TRBJ1-6; 9 nucleotides agree with TRBD1. The V gene end was trimmed by 5 bases and the J gene end by 11 bases; junction bases not matched to a gene: 13. This CDR3 comprises 16 residues. Germline CDR1 is LNHNV and CDR2 is YYDKDF (reference sequence). The CDR3 here is CATSVTGTGFLAPLHF. The CDR3 DNA sequence: TGTGCCACCAGCGTCACCGGGACAGGGTTTCTCGCACCCCTCCACTTT.

The chain couples TRBV15 to TRBJ2-1, with TRBD1 identical over 9 bases. Germline loops: CDR1 LNHNV, CDR2 YYDKDF (reference sequence). The CDR3 has 15 residues. J was trimmed by 5 bases and V by 4 bases; bases with no gene match: 6. CDR3 sequence: CATSNLGQGDNEQFF. In nucleotides, the CDR3 is TGTGCCACCAGCAACCTGGGACAGGGCGACAATGAGCAGTTCTTC.

This chain joins TRBV7-9 and TRBJ1-4; 10 nucleotides agree with TRBD1. The CDR3 contains 15 residues. The J segment lost 8 bases and the V segment lost 4 bases, leaving 7 bases of the junction unmatched. Germline-derived CDR1 and CDR2 are SEHNR and FQNEAQ (reference sequence). Written as DNA, the CDR3 is TGTGCCAGCAGCTACGGACAGGGGGTATGGGAAAAACTGTTTTTT. It yields the protein CASSYGQGVWEKLFF.

This rearrangement joins TRBV7-2 to TRBJ2-3; a weak D match, TRBD1 (5 bases). This CDR3 is built from 14 residues. Germline V gene sequence: CDR1 SGHTA, CDR2 FQGNSA. The V and J ends lost 1 base and 0 bases respectively, with 5 bases between them. The CDR3 region is CASSLGQSTDTQYF. CDR3 DNA sequence: TGTGCCAGCAGCTTAGGACAGAGCACAGATACGCAGTATTTT.

There are a few counts of this clone. This chain connects TRBV14 to TRBJ1-2; maybe TRBD1 (5 bases). The V gene's germline CDR1 is SGHDN and CDR2 FVKESK. V shed 4 bases and J shed 7 bases, with 13 bases lying between them. The CDR3 extends over 13 amino acids. CDR3 coding DNA: TGTGCCAGCAGCCCGAGGATAGGGGCTGGCTACACCTTC. It specifies CASSPRIGAGYTF.

V usage is TRBV30 and J usage is TRBJ2-6; 9 bases line up with TRBD1. The J segment lost 1 base and the V segment lost 1 base, leaving 8 bases of the junction unmatched. The CDR3 consists of 18 residues. In germline, CDR1 is GTSNPN, CDR2 SVGIG (reference sequence). The CDR3 is CAWSAQDRGTSGANVLTF. CDR3 nucleotide sequence: TGTGCCTGGAGTGCCCAGGACAGGGGAACGTCTGGGGCCAACGTCCTGACTTTC.

The chain joins TRBV13 to TRBJ2-1, with a weak D call TRBD1 (6 bases). The V gene's germline CDR1 is PRHDT and CDR2 FYEKMQ (reference sequence). The V end lost 0 bases, the J end lost 5 bases, and 20 bases lay between the germline ends. The CDR3 contains 18 residues. CDR3 region: CASSLGLQLYGGNNEQFF. Here the CDR3 DNA reads TGTGCCAGCAGCTTAGGCCTTCAATTGTATGGGGGCAACAATGAGCAGTTCTTC.

Turning to this clone: At the DNA level, this CDR3 is encoded by other sequences in the same sample as well. The chain couples TRBV11-2 to TRBJ2-7; no definite D call. CDR3 length: 12 amino acids. Germline loops: CDR1 SGHAT, CDR2 FQNNGV. V lost 5 bases to trimming and J lost 0 bases, with 5 bases between them. The CDR3 reads CASSPSSYEQYF. The CDR3 DNA reads TGTGCCAGCAGCCCTAGCTCCTACGAGCAGTACTTC.